These 13 T cell receptor beta chains originate from one sample sequenced in a study of cytomegalovirus exposure and HLA in healthy donors. Primers: 60 Vbeta forward and 13 Jbeta reverse. Using immunoSEQ multiplex PCR, the repertoire was profiled, and TCRdb retains in-frame clones only, with some absent. Here the sample spans 150,000 to 200,000 clones, approximately 81% being singletons. Sequenced: PBMCs. All receptors come from a male donor in good health and CMV-seronegative.

The J gene is TRBJ2-3, the V gene TRBV5-1, with no clear D. Trimming took 6 bases from V and 2 from J, leaving 16 bases between them. The CDR3 is made up of 15 amino acids. Germline CDR1 SGHRS, CDR2 YFSETQ. This CDR3 reads CASTTRGLTTDTQYF. CDR3 sequence (DNA): TGCGCCAGCACCACCCGCGGCCTTACCACAGATACGCAGTATTTT.

Only a few counts were recorded for this clone. The chain is built from TRBV4-3 and TRBJ2-7, with TRBD2 identical over 11 bases. The V gene end was trimmed by 4 bases and the J gene end by 4 bases; junction bases not matched to a gene: 12. CDR1 and CDR2 (germline): LGHNA, YSLEER. This CDR3 comprises 17 residues. CDR3 in amino acids: CASSRGLAGSNMYEQYF. The CDR3 DNA sequence: TGCGCCAGCAGCCGCGGACTAGCGGGTTCAAACATGTACGAGCAGTACTTC.

The V gene is TRBV5-1, the J gene TRBJ2-7; 8 bases line up with TRBD1. The CDR3 totals 16 residues. V gave up 0 bases and J gave up 3 bases; unmatched junction bases: 8. Germline CDR1 reads SGHRS; CDR2 reads YFSETQ. CDR3 in DNA: TGCGCCAGCAGCTTGGGGTCCGGACAGGGCCTCTACGAGCAGTACTTC. As protein: CASSLGSGQGLYEQYF. Full variable domain (outside the CDR3, taken from reference TRBV5-1 and TRBJ2-7): KAGVTQTPRYLIKTRGQQVTLSCSPISGHRSVSWYQQTPGQGLQFLFEYFSETQRNKGNFPGRFSGRQFSNSRSEMNVSTLELGDSALYLCASSLGSGQGLYEQYFGPGTRLTVT.

In this sample, this clone turned up once. The rearrangement joins TRBV9 to TRBJ1-4; 7 bases line up with TRBD1. The V gene end was trimmed by 5 bases and the J gene end by 8 bases; junction bases not matched to a gene: 9. The CDR3 runs 14 residues. CDR1 and CDR2 from the germline V gene are SGDLS and YYNGEE. CDR3 sequence: CASSRPGGGEKLFF. The CDR3 nucleotides are TGTGCCAGCAGTCGACCAGGGGGAGGCGAAAAACTGTTTTTT.

This clone was seen once. This chain uses TRBV2 with TRBJ1-2, with a weak D call TRBD1 (5 bases). V gave up 4 bases and J gave up 8 bases, with 14 bases separating them. Germline assignment: CDR1 SNHLY and CDR2 FYNNEI. There are 13 residues in the CDR3. This CDR3 reads CASSGAWGDGYTF. DNA of the CDR3: TGTGCCAGCAGTGGGGCGTGGGGCGACGGCTACACCTTC.

This chain uses TRBV4-1 with TRBJ1-1; possible D gene TRBD1, 5 bases. The CDR3 consists of 15 residues. In germline, CDR1 is MGHRA, CDR2 YSYEKL. The V gene lost 1 base and the J gene lost 2 bases, with 11 bases spanning the gap. The DNA of the CDR3 is TGCGCCAGCAGCCAAGCGGGGGGAGTTAACACTGAAGCTTTCTTT. The encoded protein is CASSQAGGVNTEAFF.

V usage is TRBV4-1 and J usage is TRBJ2-7, with D possibly matching TRBD1 (6 bases). With 4 bases removed from V and 6 bases from J, the gap between germline ends came to 19 bases. This CDR3 contains 15 residues. Germline V lookup: CDR1 MGHRA, CDR2 YSYEKL. The CDR3 spells CASSPGPVGGSEQYF. CDR3 DNA: TGCGCCAGCAGCCCCGGTCCAGTTGGGGGCTCCGAGCAGTACTTC.

The chain employs TRBV5-1 and TRBJ2-3, with 9 bases identical to TRBD2. This CDR3 has 14 amino acids. CDR1 is SGHRS and CDR2 is YFSETQ in the germline V gene. V shed 3 bases and J 3 bases; nucleotides not matched to a gene: 2. This CDR3 is CASSWTSETDTQYF. CDR3 nucleotides: TGCGCCAGCAGCTGGACTAGCGAGACAGATACGCAGTATTTT.

The chain couples TRBV10-3 to TRBJ2-1; 13 positions agree with TRBD2. V shed 6 bases, J shed 15 bases, and the junction held 11 bases outside the gene matches. Germline lookup yields CDR1 ENHRY and CDR2 SYGVKD. The CDR3 is 14 amino acids. The CDR3 bases are TGTGCCATCAGCGGGACTAGCGGGACAGTTTACCCGTTCTTC. Translation gives CAISGTSGTVYPFF.

The chain has TRBV5-3 and TRBJ2-7, with no clear D. TRBV5-3 is an ORF; its function is uncertain. The CDR3 runs to 11 residues. V was cut by 4 bases and J by 11 bases, with 13 bases left in between. CDR3 bases: TGTGCCAGAAGCGAACCTTTCAGCGAGTACTTC. Translated: CARSEPFSEYF.

The J gene is TRBJ1-5, the V gene TRBV27; a weak D match, TRBD1 (6 bases). The ends were cut back, 3 bases at V and 7 bases at J, with 13 bases in the middle. The CDR3 extends over 14 amino acids. In germline, CDR1 is MNHEY, CDR2 SMNVEV (reference sequence). The CDR3 region is CASSFPGVGQPQHF. DNA for the CDR3: TGTGCCAGCAGTTTCCCAGGGGTAGGGCAGCCCCAGCATTTT.

The chain links TRBV28 to TRBJ2-7; 9 bases map to TRBD1. Germline CDR1 and CDR2: MDHEN and SYDVKM. The ends lost 7 bases at V and 4 bases at J; junction bases unmatched: 2. The CDR3 consists of 12 residues. The CDR3 DNA reads TGTGCCAGCAAGGGACAGGGATACGAGCAGTACTTC. As protein: CASKGQGYEQYF.

The chain employs TRBV27 and TRBJ2-7, with 8 bases aligning to TRBD1. V lost 5 bases to trimming and J lost 5 bases; unmatched junction nucleotides: 5. The CDR3 length is 13 residues. CDR1 and CDR2 (germline): MNHEY, SMNVEV (reference sequence). The chain's CDR3 is CASSTGQGNEQYF. In nucleotides, the CDR3 is TGTGCCAGCAGTACCGGACAGGGCAACGAGCAGTACTTC.